A single sample gave rise to the 26 T cell receptor beta chains below, sequenced in a study of patients and donors after allogeneic stem cell transplantation. TCRdb re-called the RT-PCR reads through MiXCR, storing one row per CDR3 protein. Here the sample spans over 400,000 distinct CDR3 sequences, 16% being singletons. Source material: blood, either unsorted or a sorted T cell fraction (not recorded which). The receptors stem from a human donor who was either an allogeneic HSCT recipient or a stem cell or donor lymphocyte infusion donor (not recorded which). It is not recorded whose cells these are; they may come from a transplant donor.

This clonotype has more than one count but fewer than ten. The chain couples TRBV12-3 or TRBV12-4 to TRBJ2-1; no definite D call. There are 15 residues in the CDR3. Trimming removed 4 bases from V and 6 bases from J, with 16 bases in between. CDR3 DNA sequence: TGTGCCAGCAGTTCCCCCCCGGACGGAGCCAATGAGCAGTTCTTC. It encodes CASSSPPDGANEQFF.

This clonotype was picked up a small number of times. This sequence joins TRBV2 and TRBJ1-1, with D perhaps matching TRBD1 (6 bases). The V end was cut by 6 bases, the J end by 3 bases, with 17 bases between. Germline CDR1 reads SNHLY; CDR2 reads FYNNEI. The CDR3 extends over 15 amino acids. CDR3 nucleotides: TGTGCCAGCAGCCCCGGACAGAAAGGGCACACTGAAGCTTTCTTT. Translating it yields CASSPGQKGHTEAFF.

In its sample, this clonotype was seen a few times. This chain links TRBV20-1 with TRBJ1-1; D not resolved. CDR3 length: 15 residues. The V gene lost 0 bases and the J gene lost 3 bases, with 14 bases spanning the gap. CDR1 DFQATT and CDR2 SNEGSKA come from the germline V gene (reference sequence). The CDR3 DNA reads as TGCAGTGCTAGAGACCCGGAAAACAGAGACACTGAAGCTTTCTTT. Its protein is CSARDPENRDTEAFF.

The rearrangement uses TRBV3-1 and TRBJ2-5, with a weak D call TRBD2 (6 bases). Germline V gives CDR1 LGHDT, CDR2 YNNKEL (reference sequence). CDR3 size: 16 residues. V was pared by 4 bases and J by 2 bases, with 17 bases between. In DNA, the CDR3 is TGTGCCAGCAGCCCCAAAGTGGGGGGTTGGCAAGAGACCCAGTACTTC. It encodes CASSPKVGGWQETQYF.

The chain recombines TRBV28 with TRBJ2-1; D is uncertain. Deletions cut 2 bases from V and 10 bases from J, with 15 bases between. The germline V gene encodes CDR1 MDHEN and CDR2 SYDVKM. CDR3 length: 14 residues. The CDR3 reads CASSLRLGGVEQFF. The CDR3 coding sequence is TGTGCCAGCAGTTTACGGCTGGGTGGCGTCGAGCAGTTCTTC.

This clonotype was found a few times. The chain carries TRBV5-1 and TRBJ2-1; 10 bases are a match to TRBD2. The CDR3 loop spans 16 amino acids. Germline CDR1 is SGHRS and CDR2 is YFSETQ. After removal of 4 bases from V and 5 bases from J, the junction contained 9 bases not matched to a gene. In DNA form, the CDR3 reads TGCGCCAGCAGCCCAATCGCAGCGGGAGGGAACAATGAGCAGTTCTTC. It encodes CASSPIAAGGNNEQFF.

Ten or more counts support this clonotype. The chain carries TRBV7-9 and TRBJ1-6; D not certain. CDR3 length equals 15 residues. From germline, CDR1 is SEHNR and CDR2 FQNEAQ (reference sequence). Trimming cost V 5 bases and J 0 bases, with 8 bases left between them. CDR3 DNA: TGTGCCAGCAGCGCGATGAGCTCCTATAATTCACCCCTCCACTTT. Its translation: CASSAMSSYNSPLHF.

This clonotype was counted only a few times. The chain is built from TRBV2 and TRBJ2-1; TRBD1 is a possible D gene (6 bases). The ends were cut back, 5 bases at V and 3 bases at J, with 11 bases in the middle. The CDR3 spans 14 residues. Germline V CDR1 and CDR2: SNHLY, FYNNEI. DNA of the CDR3: TGTGCCAGCAGTCAGGGACACCTCTACAATGAGCAGTTCTTC. This codes for CASSQGHLYNEQFF.

This clonotype occurred a few times. Sequence at one end of the junction differs from germline and may be a read error. This chain uses TRBV27 with TRBJ2-7, with D perhaps matching TRBD1 or TRBD2 (5 bases each). CDR1 and CDR2 (germline): MNHEY, SMNVEV (reference sequence). The CDR3 is made up of 8 amino acids. The CDR3 is CASRGESF. CDR3 in DNA: TGTGCCAGCAGGGGGGAGAGCTTC.

In its sample, this clonotype was seen many times. This sequence joins TRBV3-1 and TRBJ2-1; no reliable D call. The CDR3 loop spans 12 amino acids. V lost 7 bases, J lost 10 bases, and 14 bases lay in between. CDR1 and CDR2 (germline): LGHDT, YNNKEL (reference sequence). The CDR3 is CASTYGLGEQFF. The CDR3 region has the DNA TGTGCCAGCACATACGGCCTGGGAGAGCAGTTCTTC.

This clonotype appeared a few times. V usage is TRBV5-1 and J usage is TRBJ2-7, with 7 bases lining up with TRBD1. Germline assignment: CDR1 SGHRS and CDR2 YFSETQ. The CDR3 is 17 residues long. With 1 base clipped from V and 0 bases from J, the junction kept 10 bases outside the gene matches. In DNA form, the CDR3 reads TGCGCCAGCAGCTTGTACAGGGGTACTAGAGACTCCTACGAGCAGTACTTC. The encoded protein is CASSLYRGTRDSYEQYF.

The chain is built from TRBV9 and TRBJ2-2; TRBD2 agrees at 10 bases. The CDR3 is made up of 16 amino acids. Trimming cost V 2 bases and J 1 base; bases outside gene matches: 2. Per germline, CDR1 SGDLS and CDR2 YYNGEE. CDR3 region: CASSVSSGRNTGELFF. The CDR3 DNA reads as TGTGCCAGCAGCGTCTCTAGCGGGAGGAACACCGGGGAGCTGTTTTTT.

This clonotype was picked up many times. The V gene is TRBV29-1, the J gene TRBJ2-7; D gene ambiguous. V was shortened by 7 bases and J by 1 base, with 14 bases between the two germline ends. CDR1 and CDR2 from the germline V gene are SQVTM and ANQGSEA. The CDR3 loop spans 13 amino acids. In nucleotides, the CDR3 is TGCAGCGCCCGGACGTCTTCGTCCTACGAGCAGTACTTC. Amino acids: CSARTSSSYEQYF.

Only a few counts were recorded for this clonotype. The V call is TRBV12-5, the J call TRBJ1-2; 12 bases line up with TRBD1. CDR3 length: 15 amino acids. J lost 7 bases, V lost 5 bases, and 8 bases had no gene match. Germline CDR1 is LGHNT and CDR2 is FRNRAP. The CDR3 DNA follows: TGTGCTAGTGGTCCCTCGGGACAGGGGGCCCCTGGCTACACCTTC. Amino acids: CASGPSGQGAPGYTF. The complete variable domain, with remaining parts taken from reference TRBV12-5 and TRBJ1-2, reads DARVTQTPRHKVTEMGQEVTMRCQPILGHNTVFWYRQTMMQGLELLAYFRNRAPLDDSGMPKDRFSAEMPDATLATLKIQPSEPRDSAVYFCASGPSGQGAPGYTFGSGTRLTVV.

This clonotype was picked up a small number of times. The chain carries TRBV4-1 and TRBJ2-5, with 16 bases aligning to TRBD2. The V gene's germline CDR1 is MGHRA and CDR2 YSYEKL. CDR3 length: 17 amino acids. The J segment lost 5 bases and the V segment lost 4 bases, leaving 7 bases of the junction unmatched. CDR3 nucleotide sequence: TGCGCCAGCAGCCTTGGGACTAGCGGGGGGGATTGGGAGACCCAGTACTTC. As protein: CASSLGTSGGDWETQYF.

This clonotype was recorded a few times. This chain joins TRBV5-1 and TRBJ1-1, with D possibly TRBD1 on 6 matching bases. CDR3 length: 13 residues. Germline V CDR1 and CDR2: SGHRS, YFSETQ. V lost 4 bases and J lost 11, with 18 bases in between. CDR3 amino acids: CASSKEDTGLAFF. The CDR3 DNA reads TGCGCCAGCAGCAAAGAGGATACAGGGTTGGCTTTCTTT.

This clonotype came up many times. The genes are TRBV12-3 or TRBV12-4 and TRBJ2-1; D is ambiguous. The CDR3 covers 16 residues. Trimming pared 2 bases from V and 3 bases from J, leaving 14 bases between. The CDR3 sequence is CASSLLPGQDYNEQFF. In DNA, the CDR3 is TGTGCCAGCAGTTTACTTCCTGGCCAGGACTACAATGAGCAGTTCTTC.

This clonotype has just a few counts. The rearrangement links TRBV30 to TRBJ1-1; unclear D gene. CDR1 and CDR2 (germline): GTSNPN, SVGIG (reference sequence). The CDR3 loop spans 14 amino acids. Trimming left V 3 bases short and J 0 bases short, with 11 bases between. In nucleotides, the CDR3 is TGTGCCTGGAGGAACCAATTAATGAACACTGAAGCTTTCTTT. It is translated as CAWRNQLMNTEAFF.

This clonotype was counted between two and nine times. The rearrangement joins TRBV5-1 to TRBJ1-2, with 7 bases identical to TRBD1. The CDR3 is 13 residues long. The germline CDR1 and CDR2 sequences are SGHRS and YFSETQ. Trimming removed 4 bases from V and 9 bases from J; junction bases left unmatched: 9. The CDR3 DNA is TGCGCCAGCAGCGCCGGACAGGACCTACGCTACACCTTC. It is translated as CASSAGQDLRYTF.

This clonotype was observed a handful of times. J is TRBJ2-7 and V is TRBV18; D not resolved. Germline CDR1 and CDR2: KGHSH and LQKENI. The CDR3 totals 15 residues. V lost 3 bases and J 2 bases, leaving 14 bases between the germline ends. The DNA for the CDR3 is TGTGCCAGCTCACCTAAGCCGGTCTTTACCTACGAGCAGTACTTC. Translated: CASSPKPVFTYEQYF.

V is TRBV29-1 and J is TRBJ1-1, with a weak D call TRBD1 (6 bases). Germline assignment: CDR1 SQVTM and CDR2 ANQGSEA. The CDR3 has 17 residues. CDR3 loop: CIIGGPLTEGMNTEAFF. DNA for the CDR3: TGCATCATCGGGGGGCCCCTCACCGAGGGGATGAACACTGAAGCTTTCTTT.

This rearrangement joins TRBV2 to TRBJ2-7, with D unresolved. V lost 7 bases and J 2 bases, leaving 18 bases between the germline ends. CDR3 length equals 15 residues. Germline loops: CDR1 SNHLY, CDR2 FYNNEI. CDR3 coding DNA: TGTGCCAGCATTTTTGCGTCTGACGCAACCTACGAGCAGTACTTC. Protein sequence: CASIFASDATYEQYF.

The rearrangement links TRBV20-1 to TRBJ1-2; a possible D gene is TRBD1 (6 bases). This CDR3 spans 14 amino acids. Trimming removed 3 bases from V and 3 bases from J, with 14 bases in between. CDR1 and CDR2 from the germline V gene are DFQATT and SNEGSKA (reference sequence). In DNA form, the CDR3 reads TGCAGTGCTAGTGGGGGCGGGGGATACTATGGCTACACCTTC. It encodes CSASGGGGYYGYTF.

This clonotype has more than one count but fewer than ten. The chain joins TRBV29-1 to TRBJ1-1, with D tentatively TRBD1 (5 bases). The V end was cut by 8 bases, the J end by 2 bases, with 15 bases between. This CDR3 is 13 amino acids long. The V gene's germline CDR1 is SQVTM and CDR2 ANQGSEA. The CDR3 protein is CSPTPQGNTEAFF. The CDR3 DNA reads as TGCAGCCCGACCCCTCAGGGAAACACTGAAGCTTTCTTT. Complete variable domain (other parts from reference TRBV29-1 and TRBJ1-1): SAVISQKPSRDICQRGTSLTIQCQVDSQVTMMFWYRQQPGQSLTLIATANQGSEATYESGFVIDKFPISRPNLTFSTLTVSNMSPEDSSIYLCSPTPQGNTEAFFGQGTRLTVV.

This clonotype was observed a few times. V and J are TRBV27 and TRBJ2-1, with D possibly matching TRBD1 (8 bases). CDR3 size: 16 residues. Germline V gene lookup returns CDR1 MNHEY and CDR2 SMNVEV (reference sequence). Trimming cost V 3 bases and J 4 bases, with 16 bases left between them. CDR3 loop: CASSLGTGGGYNEQFF. CDR3 bases: TGTGCCAGCAGTTTGGGTACAGGGGGGGGATACAATGAGCAGTTCTTC.

The chain couples TRBV11-2 to TRBJ2-1, with 9 nucleotides matching TRBD2. This CDR3 spans 16 amino acids. V shed 1 base, J shed 9 bases, and the junction held 10 bases outside the gene matches. Germline V gene sequence: CDR1 SGHAT, CDR2 FQNNGV. CDR3 in DNA: TGTGCCAGCAGCTTAGGTGTGGGTAGCGGGAGTGCTGAGCAGTTCTTC. Translated: CASSLGVGSGSAEQFF. The entire variable domain, with the rest obtained from reference TRBV11-2 and TRBJ2-1, is as follows: EAGVAQSPRYKIIEKRQSVAFWCNPISGHATLYWYQQILGQGPKLLIQFQNNGVVDDSQLPKDRFSAERLKGVDSTLKIQPAKLEDSAVYLCASSLGVGSGSAEQFFGPGTRLTVL.